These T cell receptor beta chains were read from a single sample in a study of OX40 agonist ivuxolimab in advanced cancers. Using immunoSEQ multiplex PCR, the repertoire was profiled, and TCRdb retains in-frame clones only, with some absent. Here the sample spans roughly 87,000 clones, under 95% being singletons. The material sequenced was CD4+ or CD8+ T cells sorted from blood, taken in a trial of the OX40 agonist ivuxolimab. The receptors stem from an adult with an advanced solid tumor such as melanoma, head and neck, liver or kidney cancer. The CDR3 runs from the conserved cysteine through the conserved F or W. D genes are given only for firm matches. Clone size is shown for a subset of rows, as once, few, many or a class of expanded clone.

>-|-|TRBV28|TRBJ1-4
TGTGCCACCAATCAGGGGCGGGTGAATGAAAAACTGTTTTTT
CATNQGRVNEKLFF
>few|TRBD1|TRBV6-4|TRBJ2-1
TGTGCCAGCAGTGCCGGGACAGGGGATTACAATGAGCAGTTCTTC
CASSAGTGDYNEQFF
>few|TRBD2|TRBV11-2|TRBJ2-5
TGTGCCAGCAGCCACTTAGCGGGAGGAGGGGAGACCCAGTACTTC
CASSHLAGGGETQYF
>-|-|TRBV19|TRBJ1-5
TGTGCCAGTAGTACATGGGTCTCCCTTCGCGGGCAGCCCCAGCATTTT
CASSTWVSLRGQPQHF
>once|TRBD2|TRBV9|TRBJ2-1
TGTGCCAGCAGCGTAACTAGCGGGGCCTACAATGAGCAGTTCTTC
CASSVTSGAYNEQFF
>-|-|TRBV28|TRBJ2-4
TGTGCCAGCAGCCCCAGGGGTGGTATTTCCAACCCCAAAAACATTCAGTACTTC
CASSPRGGISNPKNIQYF
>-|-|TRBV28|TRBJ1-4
TGTGCCAGCACCGAACCAAGGGGGGGGATTAACCGAAAACTGTTTTTT
CASTEPRGGINRKLFF
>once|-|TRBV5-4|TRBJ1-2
TGTGCCAGCAGCTTGACCCAGGTCCCCCTAGGCTACGCCTTC
CASSLTQVPLGYAF
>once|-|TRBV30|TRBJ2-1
TGTGCCTGGAGTGTATCGGGGATCAATGAGCAGTTCTTC
CAWSVSGINEQFF
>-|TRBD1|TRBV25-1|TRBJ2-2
TGTGCCAGCAGTCCGAACAGGGGGCTTGGCGGGGAGCTGTTTTTT
CASSPNRGLGGELFF
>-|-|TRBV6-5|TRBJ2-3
TGTGCCAGCAGTCTGCTGGGCACAGATACGCAGTATTTT
CASSLLGTDTQYF
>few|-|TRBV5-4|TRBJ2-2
TGTGCCAGCAGCTTCAGGTCCGGGGAGCTGTTTTTT
CASSFRSGELFF
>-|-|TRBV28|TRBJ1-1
TGTGCCAGCAGGGGGTGGACGGACACTGAAGCTTTCTTT
CASRGWTDTEAFF
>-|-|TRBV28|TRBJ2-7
TGTGCCAGCAGTTCTTTTCTTGAGAAATGGACTCCCTACGAGCAGTACTTC
CASSSFLEKWTPYEQYF
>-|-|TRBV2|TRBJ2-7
TGTGCCAGTAGGACAGCGATACAGCAGTACTTC
CASRTAIQQYF
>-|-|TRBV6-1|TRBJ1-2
TGTGCCAGCAGTCACCTAGGGGACTATGGCTACACCTTC
CASSHLGDYGYTF
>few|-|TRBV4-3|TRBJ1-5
TGCGCCAGCAGCCAAGTGGTGGGGGCTGATTATCAGCCCCAGCATTTT
CASSQVVGADYQPQHF
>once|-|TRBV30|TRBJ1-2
TGTGCCTGGAACCCTCGGGGCTACTATGGCTACACCTTC
CAWNPRGYYGYTF
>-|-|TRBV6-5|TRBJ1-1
TGTGCCAGCAGAGGCAGCTCGAACACTGAAGCTTTCTTT
CASRGSSNTEAFF
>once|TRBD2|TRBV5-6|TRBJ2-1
TGTGCCAGCAGCTTTGGGACTAGCGGCCATGAGCAGTTCTTC
CASSFGTSGHEQFF
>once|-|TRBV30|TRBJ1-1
TGTGCCTGGAGTGTATTGGCAGGGGCGACTGAAGCTTTCTTT
CAWSVLAGATEAFF
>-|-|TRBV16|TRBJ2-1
TGTGCCAGCAGCCTGTCCGACTGGGCCGATGAGCAGTTCTTC
CASSLSDWADEQFF
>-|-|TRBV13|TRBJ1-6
TGTGCCAGCAGCTTAGCTTTTGACAGCCTCGATTCACCCCTCCACTTT
CASSLAFDSLDSPLHF
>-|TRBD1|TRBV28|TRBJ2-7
TGTGCCAGCAGTTTACCCAAGGGACAGGGGTACGAGCAGTACTTC
CASSLPKGQGYEQYF
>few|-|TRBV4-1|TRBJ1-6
TGCGCCAGCAGCCCGACACCAGGGGATTCACCCCTCCACTTT
CASSPTPGDSPLHF
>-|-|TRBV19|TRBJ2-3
TGTGCCAGTCTTGGAGATACGCAGTATTTT
CASLGDTQYF
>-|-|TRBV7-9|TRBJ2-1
TGTGCCAGCAGCTTACCCAATACGAATGAGCAGTTCTTC
CASSLPNTNEQFF
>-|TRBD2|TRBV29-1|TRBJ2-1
TGCAGCGCCTGGGGCGGGAGCGGGGGAGAGCAGTTCTTC
CSAWGGSGGEQFF
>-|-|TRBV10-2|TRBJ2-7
TGCGCCAGCAGTGAGTCAGTGAGGGAGTCCGAGCAGTACTTC
CASSESVRESEQYF
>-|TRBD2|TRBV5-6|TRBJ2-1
TGTGCCAGCAGCACAGGGACTAGCGGCCACAATGAGCAGTTCTTC
CASSTGTSGHNEQFF
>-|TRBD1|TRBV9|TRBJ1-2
TGTGCCAGCAGCGTAGGGGGGACAGGGATCTATGGCTACACCTTC
CASSVGGTGIYGYTF
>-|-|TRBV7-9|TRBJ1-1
TGTGCCAGCAGCTTTGACAGGCCCACTGAAGCTTTCTTT
CASSFDRPTEAFF
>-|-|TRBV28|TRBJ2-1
TGTGCCAGCAAGAAGCGGTCTAGCTCCTACAATGAGCAGTTCTTC
CASKKRSSSYNEQFF
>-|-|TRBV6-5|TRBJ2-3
TGTGCCAGCAGTTTTCACTTGTCCACAGATACGCAGTATTTT
CASSFHLSTDTQYF
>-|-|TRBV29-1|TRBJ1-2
TGCAGCATAACCACTAACTATGGCTACACCTTC
CSITTNYGYTF
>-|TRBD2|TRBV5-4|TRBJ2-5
TGTGCCAGCAGGGAATGGGGGGGGCAAGAGACCCAGTACTTC
CASREWGGQETQYF
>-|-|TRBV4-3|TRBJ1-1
TGCGCCAGCAGCCAAGAATTCGCCACTGAAGCTTTCTTT
CASSQEFATEAFF